The present T cell receptor beta chain was sequenced within a study of T cell repertoires in cytomegalovirus infection. Study details: An indication of both CMV infection and matching HLA type came from public TCR beta signatures.

This clonotype turned up a few times. Its target is unknown. Study-wide findings and caveats: There were HLA-C-restricted CMV-specific TCR beta clonotypes dominating the ex vivo response. Carriage of CMV together with the relevant HLA was identifiable through cumulative public TCR beta family frequency.

MiXCR was run by TCRdb on the reads, yielding one entry per CDR3 protein. The profile shows 300,000 or so distinct CDR3 sequences, more than 20% of them singletons. The CDR3 extends over 13 amino acids. Germline V gene data show CDR1 as LGHNA and CDR2 as YSLEER. The V and J ends lost 4 bases and 7 bases respectively, with 14 bases between them. This TCR was sampled from a human donor in good health (CMV status not recorded). Some clones in this sample may be carry-over from other donors' samples. Material: PBMCs. This chain connects TRBV4-3 to TRBJ2-7; possibly TRBD1 or TRBD2 for D (5 bases each). CDR3 DNA: TGCGCCAGCAGCCTGGGGCGAGGGAGTGAGCAGTACTTC. This gives the protein CASSLGRGSEQYF.